Listed below are T cell receptor beta chains from one sample, sequenced in a study of shared clonotypes between healthy human individuals. Clones were read by immunoSEQ multiplex PCR, and TCRdb kept only the in-frame ones, dropping some. Of hundreds of thousands of clones listed, nearly 95% were seen once; the top ten hold less than 25%. Source material: naive CD8+ T cells sorted from blood. The receptors were gathered from a man aged 25-45 years in good health. Both conserved end residues are part of each CDR3. Each record gives: D gene, clone size, V gene, J gene, CDR3 protein, CDR3 DNA. D genes are given only for firm matches. Some rows have no size entry. The others give once, few or many, or a class for an expanded clone.

TRBD2	.	TRBV7-9	TRBJ2-1	CASSSRPSGRDNEQFF	TGTGCCAGCAGCTCCCGACCTAGCGGGCGCGACAATGAGCAGTTCTTC
.	.	TRBV7-9	TRBJ2-1	CASHPENWAYNEQFF	TGTGCCAGCCATCCTGAAAACTGGGCGTACAATGAGCAGTTCTTC
.	.	TRBV10-2	TRBJ2-1	CASSESRGYSYNEQFF	TGCGCCAGCAGTGAGTCGAGAGGGTACTCCTACAATGAGCAGTTCTTC
TRBD1	.	TRBV5-1	TRBJ2-1	CASSWGQGTSTYNEQFF	TGCGCCAGCAGCTGGGGACAGGGGACTAGTACCTACAATGAGCAGTTCTTC
.	.	TRBV10-3	TRBJ2-2	CAISSLASTLNTGELFF	TGTGCCATCAGCTCGCTAGCTTCCACCCTTAACACCGGGGAGCTGTTTTTT
.	.	TRBV6-6	TRBJ1-2	CASSYTGDTFNYGYTF	TGTGCCAGCAGTTATACAGGCGATACCTTTAACTATGGCTACACCTTC
TRBD2	.	TRBV29-1	TRBJ2-1	CSVLGLAGGMVYNEQFF	TGCAGCGTTCTGGGACTAGCGGGAGGGATGGTCTACAATGAGCAGTTCTTC
TRBD1	.	TRBV9	TRBJ1-2	CASTPGQVGIGYTF	TGTGCCAGCACCCCCGGACAGGTCGGGATTGGCTACACCTTC
.	.	TRBV4-1	TRBJ1-5	CASSLLGGSNQPQHF	TGCGCCAGCAGCCTCCTCGGGGGATCCAATCAGCCCCAGCATTTT
TRBD2	.	TRBV7-9	TRBJ2-7	CASSLREGLNYEQYF	TGTGCCAGCAGCCTAAGGGAGGGCCTAAACTACGAGCAGTACTTC
.	.	TRBV27	TRBJ1-2	CASSLSGGGVYGYTF	TGTGCCAGCAGTTTATCAGGAGGAGGGGTCTATGGCTACACCTTC
.	.	TRBV7-9	TRBJ1-2	CASSSTPDRINYGYTF	TGTGCCAGCAGCTCAACCCCCGACAGGATTAACTATGGCTACACCTTC
TRBD1	.	TRBV7-3	TRBJ2-1	CASSATGVHNEQFF	TGTGCCAGCAGCGCTACAGGGGTCCACAATGAGCAGTTCTTC
TRBD2	.	TRBV5-5	TRBJ2-1	CASSHDWALGGRLGGNEQFF	TGTGCCAGCAGCCATGATTGGGCTCTGGGAGGCCGCCTCGGGGGGAATGAGCAGTTCTTC
TRBD2	.	TRBV28	TRBJ2-1	CASSLSQREFYEQFF	TGTGCCAGCAGTTTATCCCAGCGGGAGTTCTATGAGCAGTTCTTC
.	.	TRBV7-8	TRBJ2-7	CASSSFSYEQYF	TGTGCCAGCAGCTCCTTCTCCTACGAGCAGTACTTC
TRBD2	.	TRBV29-1	TRBJ2-1	CSVEVAGSGRSNEQFF	TGCAGCGTTGAAGTTGCAGGTAGCGGGAGATCGAATGAGCAGTTCTTC
.	once	TRBV27	TRBJ2-7	CASSFGQRNTYEQYF	TGTGCCAGCAGTTTCGGACAGCGGAATACCTACGAGCAGTACTTC
.	.	TRBV27	TRBJ2-1	CASSLFESSYNEQFF	TGTGCCAGCAGTTTATTTGAGAGCTCCTACAATGAGCAGTTCTTC
TRBD2	.	TRBV6-5	TRBJ2-1	CASRPGTSAYNEQFF	TGTGCCAGCAGACCCGGGACTAGCGCCTACAATGAGCAGTTCTTC
.	.	TRBV23-1	TRBJ2-1	CASSGVTRSYNEQFF	TGCGCCAGCAGCGGAGTGACGAGAAGCTACAATGAGCAGTTCTTC
.	.	TRBV11-2	TRBJ1-1	CASSLDGRVNTEAFF	TGTGCCAGCAGCTTAGATGGCAGAGTGAACACTGAAGCTTTCTTT
.	.	TRBV7-7	TRBJ2-7	CASSFIRRSYEQYF	TGTGCCAGCAGCTTCATCAGGCGCTCCTACGAGCAGTACTTC
TRBD2	.	TRBV7-9	TRBJ2-7	CASSSTSGINEQYF	TGTGCCAGCAGCTCGACTAGCGGGATAAACGAGCAGTACTTC
.	.	TRBV7-2	TRBJ2-7	CASSLGQGHYEQYF	TGTGCCAGCAGCTTAGGGCAGGGACACTACGAGCAGTACTTC
.	.	TRBV6-6	TRBJ2-2	CASSYEGFTGELFF	TGTGCCAGCAGTTACGAGGGGTTTACCGGGGAGCTGTTTTTT
TRBD2	.	TRBV15	TRBJ2-5	CATRGRAGGLETQYF	TGTGCCACCAGAGGACGAGCGGGAGGTTTGGAGACCCAGTACTTC
.	few	TRBV2	TRBJ2-7	CASSDEIRRYEQYF	TGTGCCAGCAGTGACGAGATAAGAAGATACGAGCAGTACTTC
.	.	TRBV4-3	TRBJ2-2	CASSQDSRTGELFF	TGCGCCAGCAGCCAAGATTCGCGGACCGGGGAGCTGTTTTTT
.	.	TRBV7-6	TRBJ2-3	CASSLVSLGIDTQYF	TGTGCCAGCAGCTTAGTCAGCCTGGGGATAGATACGCAGTATTTT
.	.	TRBV5-5	TRBJ2-5	CASSRQSQGGTPQYF	TGTGCCAGCAGTCGCCAAAGCCAGGGTGGTACGCCCCAGTACTTC
TRBD1	.	TRBV4-3	TRBJ2-3	CASSQEGTGGPEDTQYF	TGCGCCAGCAGCCAAGAAGGGACAGGGGGACCGGAGGATACGCAGTATTTT
TRBD2	.	TRBV11-2	TRBJ2-7	CASSPLSGRSSYEQYF	TGTGCCAGCAGCCCCTTAAGCGGGAGAAGTTCCTACGAGCAGTACTTC
TRBD1	.	TRBV5-5	TRBJ2-5	CASSLGQGRETQYF	TGTGCCAGCAGCCTAGGACAGGGGAGGGAGACCCAGTACTTC
.	.	TRBV5-1	TRBJ2-7	CASSLGQYYEQYF	TGCGCCAGCAGCTTGGGACAATACTACGAGCAGTACTTC
TRBD2	.	TRBV5-5	TRBJ2-3	CASRGTSGISIDTQYF	TGTGCCAGCAGGGGGACTAGCGGGATCAGTATAGATACGCAGTATTTT
.	.	TRBV7-9	TRBJ2-3	CARDSLTDTQYF	TGTGCCAGAGATAGTCTCACAGATACGCAGTATTTT
.	.	TRBV9	TRBJ2-7	CASSLTGSDEQYF	TGTGCCAGCAGCCTAACCGGGTCGGACGAGCAGTACTTC
.	.	TRBV30	TRBJ1-2	CASPMTASYGYTF	TGTGCCTCCCCAATGACAGCTTCCTATGGCTACACCTTC
TRBD2	.	TRBV30	TRBJ2-3	CAWSPPPAGGPTDTQYF	TGTGCCTGGAGCCCTCCACCAGCGGGAGGGCCCACAGATACGCAGTATTTT
.	.	TRBV14	TRBJ2-3	CASSQDDSPSTDTQYF	TGTGCCAGCAGCCAAGATGACAGCCCAAGCACAGATACGCAGTATTTT
.	.	TRBV15	TRBJ2-7	CATSGGGRGYEQYF	TGTGCCACCAGCGGGGGAGGCCGGGGCTACGAGCAGTACTTC
.	once	TRBV29-1	TRBJ2-7	CSVEAEPSYEQYF	TGCAGCGTTGAAGCGGAACCCTCCTACGAGCAGTACTTC
TRBD1	.	TRBV5-1	TRBJ2-2	CASSSPGTGDTGELFF	TGCGCCAGCAGCTCCCCCGGGACAGGGGACACCGGGGAGCTGTTTTTT
.	once	TRBV5-4	TRBJ1-1	CASSLETGTTEAFF	TGTGCCAGCAGCTTGGAGACTGGAACTACTGAAGCTTTCTTT
.	.	TRBV5-1	TRBJ2-7	CASSSMDSPYEQYF	TGCGCCAGCAGCTCCATGGACAGTCCCTACGAGCAGTACTTC
TRBD1	.	TRBV27	TRBJ1-5	CASSSHRTGGYNNQPQHF	TGTGCCAGCAGTTCCCACCGAACAGGGGGGTATAACAATCAGCCCCAGCATTTT
.	.	TRBV7-9	TRBJ2-1	CASSLVLPQQFF	TGTGCCAGCAGCTTAGTTCTGCCCCAGCAGTTCTTC
TRBD1	.	TRBV13	TRBJ1-1	CASSSGTGMDTEAFF	TGTGCCAGCAGCTCGGGGACAGGGATGGACACTGAAGCTTTCTTT
TRBD1	once	TRBV5-8	TRBJ2-3	CASSLGTGGWADTQYF	TGTGCCAGCAGCTTGGGGACAGGGGGTTGGGCAGATACGCAGTATTTT
TRBD2	.	TRBV7-9	TRBJ2-5	CASSFFWTSGSTETQYF	TGTGCCAGCAGCTTTTTCTGGACTAGCGGGAGTACAGAGACCCAGTACTTC
TRBD2	.	TRBV28	TRBJ2-5	CASSLWETSGRGQTQYF	TGTGCCAGCAGTTTATGGGAGACTAGCGGGAGAGGTCAGACCCAGTACTTC
TRBD2	.	TRBV9	TRBJ2-7	CASSVGASGSYEQYF	TGTGCCAGCAGCGTAGGGGCTAGCGGGAGCTACGAGCAGTACTTC
TRBD1	.	TRBV5-1	TRBJ1-2	CASSVNRGLDYGYTF	TGCGCCAGCAGCGTCAACAGGGGGCTGGACTATGGCTACACCTTC
TRBD1	.	TRBV11-2	TRBJ1-1	CASEQGAEAFF	TGTGCCAGCGAACAGGGGGCTGAAGCTTTCTTT